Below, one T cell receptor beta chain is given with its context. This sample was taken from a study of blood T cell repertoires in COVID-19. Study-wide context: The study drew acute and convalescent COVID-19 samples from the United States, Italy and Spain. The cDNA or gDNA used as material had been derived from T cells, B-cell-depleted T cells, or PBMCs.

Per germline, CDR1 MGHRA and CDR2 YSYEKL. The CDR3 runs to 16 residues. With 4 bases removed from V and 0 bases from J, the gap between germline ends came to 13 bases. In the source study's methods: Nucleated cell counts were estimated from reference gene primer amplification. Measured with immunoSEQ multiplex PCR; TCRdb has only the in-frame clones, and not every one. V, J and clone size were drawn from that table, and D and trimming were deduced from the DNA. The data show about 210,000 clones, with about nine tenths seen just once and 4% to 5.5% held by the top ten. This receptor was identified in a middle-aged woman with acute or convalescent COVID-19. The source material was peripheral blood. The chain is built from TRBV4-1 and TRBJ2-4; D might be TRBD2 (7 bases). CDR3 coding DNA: TGCGCCAGCAGCCTAAAAGGGGGGGAAGCCAAAAACATTCAGTACTTC. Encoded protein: CASSLKGGEAKNIQYF.